These 9 T cell receptor beta chains share one sample of origin, sequenced in a study of blood T cell repertoires in COVID-19. Using immunoSEQ multiplex PCR, the repertoire was profiled, and TCRdb retains in-frame clones only, with some absent. The repertoire consists of 150,000 to 200,000 clones, with about 90% occurring once and the leading ten covering 4.8%. The sample comprised peripheral blood. These receptor sequences come from a man aged 25 to 40 with COVID-19, enrolled during active disease.

This chain joins TRBV2 and TRBJ2-7, with D tentatively TRBD2 (6 bases). Trimming pared 6 bases from V and 4 bases from J, leaving 19 bases between. Germline values: CDR1 SNHLY, CDR2 FYNNEI. The CDR3 totals 15 residues. CDR3 in DNA: TGTGCCAGCAGCCCTATGGGAGGAGGAAATTACGAGCAGTACTTC. It yields the protein CASSPMGGGNYEQYF.

This clone was counted once. The CDR3 bases are TGTGCCAGCACTACAGGGTCTAAGTCTGGAAACACCATATATTTT. As protein: CASTTGSKSGNTIYF. The rearrangement links TRBV28 to TRBJ1-3, with a tentative D call TRBD1 (6 bases). The germline V gene has CDR1 MDHEN and CDR2 SYDVKM. The V gene lost 7 bases and the J gene lost 1 base, with 14 bases spanning the gap. The CDR3 covers 15 residues.

CDR3 in DNA: TGTGCCAGCAGTGAGTTTGGAGATACGCAGTATTTT. Its translation: CASSEFGDTQYF. The chain employs TRBV11-2 and TRBJ2-3, with unresolved D. Trimming removed 6 bases from V and 5 bases from J, with 9 bases in between. CDR1 SGHAT and CDR2 FQNNGV come from the germline V gene. The CDR3 is 12 residues long. Full variable domain (outside the CDR3, taken from reference TRBV11-2 and TRBJ2-3): EAGVAQSPRYKIIEKRQSVAFWCNPISGHATLYWYQQILGQGPKLLIQFQNNGVVDDSQLPKDRFSAERLKGVDSTLKIQPAKLEDSAVYLCASSEFGDTQYFGPGTRLTVL.

V gene TRBV7-3 combines with J gene TRBJ2-3; possibly TRBD2 for D (5 bases). Trimming removed 4 bases at V and 6 bases at J, with 17 bases between. This CDR3 region has 15 residues. CDR1 is SGHTA and CDR2 is FQGTGA in the germline V gene. DNA of the CDR3: TGTGCCAGCAGCTCCCTTGGGAGTTCAATGGATACGCAGTATTTT. Protein sequence: CASSSLGSSMDTQYF.

The V call is TRBV30, the J call TRBJ1-1, with TRBD1 identical over 7 bases. Germline V lookup: CDR1 GTSNPN, CDR2 SVGIG (reference sequence). Trimming took 5 bases from V and 1 from J; bases not matched to a gene: 4. This CDR3 spans 13 amino acids. CDR3 region: CAWQTGTNTEAFF. DNA of the CDR3: TGTGCCTGGCAGACAGGGACGAACACTGAAGCTTTCTTT.

The rearrangement joins TRBV18 to TRBJ2-2; D is possibly TRBD1 (5 bases). The CDR3 is 15 residues long. Germline V gene sequence: CDR1 KGHSH, CDR2 LQKENI. The V end was cut by 4 bases, the J end by 6 bases, with 15 bases between. CDR3 region: CASSLEQGSAGELFF. The CDR3 DNA reads as TGTGCCAGCTCACTAGAGCAGGGTTCGGCCGGGGAGCTGTTTTTT.

The V and J genes are TRBV7-8 and TRBJ1-1; TRBD1 matches 7 bases. This CDR3 has 13 residues. The trim removed 4 bases at V and 5 bases at J, leaving 4 bases unmatched. Germline V gives CDR1 SGHVS, CDR2 FQNEAQ. The CDR3 protein is CASSSQGRTEAFF. CDR3 sequence (DNA): TGTGCCAGCAGCTCACAGGGGAGGACTGAAGCTTTCTTT.

This chain joins TRBV7-9 and TRBJ2-3; a weak D match, TRBD2 (5 bases). V lost 2 bases and J lost 1, with 10 bases in between. The CDR3 sequence is 15 residues long. Germline V gene sequence: CDR1 SEHNR, CDR2 FQNEAQ (reference sequence). The CDR3 DNA reads TGTGCCAGCAGCTTATTGCCCGGGGGCACAGATACGCAGTATTTT. Protein product: CASSLLPGGTDTQYF.

The rearrangement uses TRBV24-1 and TRBJ2-2; TRBD1 matches 8 bases. The CDR3 is made up of 14 amino acids. V dropped 4 bases and J dropped 6; count of bases not matched to a gene: 3. The germline V gene has CDR1 KGHDR and CDR2 SFDVKD. In DNA form, the CDR3 reads TGTGCCACCAGTGAACGGACAGGGCCCGGGGAGCTGTTTTTT. This translates into CATSERTGPGELFF.